This section outlines one T cell receptor beta chain sequence together with its context. Its antigen remains unknown. The data were taken from a study of OX40 agonist ivuxolimab in advanced cancers. TCRdb's copy holds only in-frame clones and misses some; the assay was immunoSEQ multiplex PCR. The profile shows about 79,000 clones, 84% of them singletons. Study-wide results and caveats: Relative to CD4+, CD8+ T cells held more expanded clones on average. At doses 0.1 to 3.0 mg/kg, CD4+ and CD8+ clones expanded.

V was trimmed by 6 bases and J by 5 bases, leaving 11 bases between them. Germline V lookup: CDR1 MNHEY, CDR2 SMNVEV (reference sequence). This CDR3 is 13 amino acids long. Anyone with autoimmune disease history or systemic immunosuppression was excluded. Patients had blood sampled at baseline and again on cycle 4 day 1 and cycle 7 day 1. The chain has TRBV27 and TRBJ1-5, with D tentatively TRBD1 (6 bases). This clonotype was obtained from an adult with an advanced solid tumor such as melanoma, head and neck, liver or kidney cancer. This specimen was CD4+ or CD8+ T cells sorted from blood, taken in a trial of the OX40 agonist ivuxolimab. The chain's CDR3 is CASSGDKHQPQHF. DNA for the CDR3: TGTGCCAGCAGCGGGGACAAGCATCAGCCCCAGCATTTT.